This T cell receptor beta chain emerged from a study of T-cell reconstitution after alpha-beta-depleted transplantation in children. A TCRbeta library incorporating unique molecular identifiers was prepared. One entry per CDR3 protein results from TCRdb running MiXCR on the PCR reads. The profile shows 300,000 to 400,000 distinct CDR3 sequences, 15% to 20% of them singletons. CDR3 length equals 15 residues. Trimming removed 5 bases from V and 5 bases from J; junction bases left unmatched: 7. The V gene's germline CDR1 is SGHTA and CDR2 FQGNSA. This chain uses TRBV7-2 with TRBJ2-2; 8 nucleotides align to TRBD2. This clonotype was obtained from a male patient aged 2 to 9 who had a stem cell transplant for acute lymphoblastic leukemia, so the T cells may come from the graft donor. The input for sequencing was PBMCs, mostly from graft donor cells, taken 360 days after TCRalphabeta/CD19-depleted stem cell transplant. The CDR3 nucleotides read TGTGCCAGCAGCGCCGGACTAGCTGTAACCGGGGAGCTGTTTTTT. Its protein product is CASSAGLAVTGELFF.